Listed here are 12 T cell receptor beta chains from one sample, sequenced in a study of blood T cell repertoires in COVID-19. This table comes from immunoSEQ multiplex PCR, and its TCRdb copy is limited to in-frame clones, with some not included. The repertoire holds about 60,000 clones, with around 80% as singletons. The material sequenced was peripheral blood. Every receptor here comes from a man between 60 and 70 years old with acute or convalescent COVID-19.

The chain couples TRBV2 to TRBJ1-1, with no clear D. The ends were cut back, 8 bases at V and 4 bases at J, with 8 bases in the middle. The germline gives CDR1 SNHLY, CDR2 FYNNEI. The CDR3 spans 11 residues. CDR3 amino acids: CASLYSTEAFF. DNA for the CDR3: TGTGCCAGCTTATACAGCACTGAAGCTTTCTTT.

DNA of the CDR3: TGTGCCAGCTCACCACAAGGGACAGCCCTCTCTGGAAACACCATATATTTT. Translation: CASSPQGTALSGNTIYF. V is TRBV18 and J is TRBJ1-3; 7 nucleotides match TRBD1. The germline V gene has CDR1 KGHSH and CDR2 LQKENI. The CDR3 has 17 residues. V dropped 1 base and J dropped 0; count of bases not matched to a gene: 6.

This chain joins TRBV6-6 and TRBJ2-2; 8 bases map to TRBD2. Looked up from germline, CDR1 is MNHNY and CDR2 is SVGAGI (reference sequence). The V gene end was trimmed by 5 bases and the J gene end by 4 bases; junction bases not matched to a gene: 0. The CDR3 contains 13 residues. The CDR3 region is CASSLAGTGELFF. The CDR3 DNA is TGTGCCAGCAGTCTAGCGGGCACCGGGGAGCTGTTTTTT.

The rearrangement joins TRBV29-1 to TRBJ1-2; possible D gene TRBD1, 5 bases. The CDR3 has 13 amino acids. Germline loops: CDR1 SQVTM, CDR2 ANQGSEA. V gave up 6 bases and J gave up 6 bases, with 17 bases separating them. CDR3 coding DNA: TGCAGCGTCCGACCAGGGAATTCGGATGGCTACACCTTC. This encodes CSVRPGNSDGYTF.

This rearrangement joins TRBV4-2 to TRBJ1-1, with D hard to call. Deletions cut 0 bases from V and 1 base from J, with 9 bases between. This CDR3 is 15 amino acids long. Germline V gene data show CDR1 as LGHNA and CDR2 as YNFKEQ. Here the CDR3 reads CASSQDFRGNTEAFF. Written as DNA, the CDR3 is TGTGCCAGCAGCCAAGATTTTCGAGGGAACACTGAAGCTTTCTTT.

J is TRBJ2-1 and V is TRBV7-4; possibly TRBD1 for D (6 bases). V lost 3 bases and J 8 bases, leaving 20 bases between the germline ends. This CDR3 is 16 amino acids long. Germline V gene sequence: CDR1 SGHVT, CDR2 SQSDAQ. CDR3 coding DNA: TGTGCCAGCAGCTTGATACGACAGGCCCGGTTAGATGAGCAGTTCTTC. Its protein product is CASSLIRQARLDEQFF.

The V and J genes are TRBV7-8 and TRBJ1-1; 7 nucleotides line up with TRBD1. Unmatched junction bases numbered 14, after V lost 3 bases and J lost 4 bases. In germline, CDR1 is SGHVS, CDR2 FQNEAQ. CDR3 length: 17 residues. The CDR3 sequence: CASSLEGGRWVGTEAFF. CDR3 in DNA: TGTGCCAGCAGCTTGGAAGGGGGCAGGTGGGTTGGCACTGAAGCTTTCTTT.

The genes are TRBV11-2 and TRBJ2-2; maybe TRBD1 (5 bases). The germline V gene encodes CDR1 SGHAT and CDR2 FQNNGV. The CDR3 loop spans 18 amino acids. V lost 4 bases and J 0 bases, leaving 18 bases between the germline ends. In DNA form, the CDR3 reads TGTGCCAGCAGCTCCCTCCCCCTTAGGGGAACGAACACCGGGGAGCTGTTTTTT. Encoded protein: CASSSLPLRGTNTGELFF.

This clone was counted a single time. V usage is TRBV28 and J usage is TRBJ2-7; D call uncertain. Germline CDR1 is MDHEN and CDR2 is SYDVKM. CDR3 length: 14 amino acids. Trimming took off 2 bases at V and 4 bases at J, with 12 bases between the two ends. The CDR3 loop is CASSLVTRGYEQYF. The CDR3 nucleotides are TGTGCCAGCAGTTTAGTGACGAGAGGATACGAGCAGTACTTC.

V and J are TRBV24-1 and TRBJ1-5; 9 bases are shared with TRBD1. CDR3 size: 16 residues. The ends lost 3 bases at V and 5 bases at J; junction bases unmatched: 7. The germline V gene has CDR1 KGHDR and CDR2 SFDVKD. Here the CDR3 DNA reads TGTGCCACCAGTGATCGCGGGGACAGGGTTCATCAGCCCCAGCATTTT. Translating it yields CATSDRGDRVHQPQHF.

This chain links TRBV28 with TRBJ2-5; D is undetermined. Trimming cost V 3 bases and J 2 bases, with 10 bases left between them. The CDR3 is made up of 14 amino acids. The germline V gene encodes CDR1 MDHEN and CDR2 SYDVKM. The CDR3 region is CASSFSSFQETQYF. The CDR3 DNA reads TGTGCCAGCAGTTTTAGCAGCTTTCAAGAGACCCAGTACTTC.

The rearrangement uses TRBV12-3 or TRBV12-4 and TRBJ1-2; the D is unclear. The CDR3 is made up of 11 amino acids. V lost 4 bases and J lost 8, with 8 bases in between. The CDR3 loop reads CASSSLGGYTF. The DNA of the CDR3 is TGTGCCAGCAGTTCCCTAGGAGGCTACACCTTC.